The 25 T cell receptor beta chains reported below all come from one sample, sequenced in a study of cytomegalovirus exposure and HLA in healthy donors. Amplification used 60 Vbeta primers and 13 Jbeta primers. Method: immunoSEQ multiplex PCR; TCRdb's copy keeps in-frame clones and lacks some. The sample contains over 100,000 clones, about 76% of which appear only once. Sample: PBMCs. The receptor set was obtained from a man aged 35-49 years in good health and CMV-seronegative.

Notes on this clone: This same CDR3 is encoded by further DNA sequences in the sample. V gene TRBV5-6 combines with J gene TRBJ2-7; D is ambiguous. V lost 3 bases and J lost 1, with 2 bases in between. This CDR3 is built from 11 residues. Germline values: CDR1 SGHDT, CDR2 YYEEEE. CDR3 protein: CASSSSYEQYF. The CDR3 DNA is TGTGCCAGCAGCTCTTCCTACGAGCAGTACTTC.

This rearrangement joins TRBV10-3 to TRBJ2-7; D is uncertain. CDR3 size: 13 residues. V gave up 3 bases and J gave up 3 bases, with 9 bases separating them. The germline CDR1 and CDR2 sequences are ENHRY and SYGVKD. The CDR3 loop is CAISEHSLYEQYF. CDR3 nucleotide sequence: TGTGCCATCAGTGAACACAGTCTCTACGAGCAGTACTTC.

The chain uses TRBV7-2 and TRBJ1-4; 10 bases are shared with TRBD1. Germline CDR1 and CDR2: SGHTA and FQGNSA. The CDR3 is 15 amino acids. V dropped 5 bases and J dropped 8; count of bases not matched to a gene: 8. The CDR3 DNA follows: TGTGCCAGCAGCATCCCGGGACAGGGGTGGGAAAAACTGTTTTTT. It specifies CASSIPGQGWEKLFF.

This clone has more than one count but fewer than ten. The chain carries TRBV9 and TRBJ2-5; TRBD2 agrees at 9 bases. Looked up from germline, CDR1 is SGDLS and CDR2 is YYNGEE. V lost 0 bases and J lost 5; bases outside the gene matches: 8. The CDR3 consists of 16 residues. The CDR3: CASSVGPAGGRETQYF. The CDR3 DNA sequence: TGTGCCAGCAGCGTAGGTCCAGCGGGGGGCCGGGAGACCCAGTACTTC.

The chain combines TRBV9 with TRBJ2-5; possibly TRBD2 for D (7 bases). Trimming shortened V by 0 bases and J by 5 bases, and 17 bases separated the two germline ends. Germline assignment: CDR1 SGDLS and CDR2 YYNGEE. This CDR3 is built from 16 residues. CDR3 residues: CASSVGTAGARETQYF. The DNA of the CDR3 is TGTGCCAGCAGCGTAGGTACGGCGGGGGCGCGGGAGACCCAGTACTTC.

The rearrangement joins TRBV6-1 to TRBJ1-4, with D maybe TRBD1 (6 bases). The CDR3 is made up of 14 amino acids. Germline V lookup: CDR1 MNHNS, CDR2 SASEGT. Between the trimmed V and J ends, which lost 6 bases and 5 bases, there was a span of 13 bases. The CDR3 loop reads CASRKGGVNEKLFF. The CDR3 bases are TGTGCCAGCAGGAAAGGGGGGGTGAATGAAAAACTGTTTTTT.

The chain recombines TRBV9 with TRBJ1-6, with D possibly TRBD1 on 5 matching bases. The CDR3 consists of 15 residues. V was shortened by 4 bases and J by 7 bases, with 15 bases between the two germline ends. Germline V CDR1 and CDR2: SGDLS, YYNGEE. DNA of the CDR3: TGTGCCAGCAGCCCCCAGGGTGAACGGAATTCACCCCTCCACTTT. As protein: CASSPQGERNSPLHF. Variable domain in full (rest from reference TRBV9 and TRBJ1-6): DSGVTQTPKHLITATGQRVTLRCSPRSGDLSVYWYQQSLDQGLQFLIQYYNGEERAKGNILERFSAQQFPDLHSELNLSSLELGDSALYFCASSPQGERNSPLHFGNGTRLTVT.

This chain uses TRBV11-3 with TRBJ2-1; 8 nucleotides line up with TRBD2. The CDR3 is 15 residues long. Trimming removed 0 bases from V and 8 bases from J; junction bases left unmatched: 6. Per the germline V gene, CDR1 is SGHNT and CDR2 is YENEEA. CDR3 in amino acids: CASSLEAGGRDEQFF. CDR3 DNA: TGTGCCAGCAGCTTAGAGGCGGGGGGCAGGGATGAGCAGTTCTTC.

The chain has TRBV11-2 and TRBJ1-2; D gene unclear. The germline CDR1 and CDR2 sequences are SGHAT and FQNNGV. Trimming took 3 bases from V and 7 from J, leaving 15 bases between them. This CDR3 region has 14 residues. The CDR3 reads CASSLASQVLGYTF. DNA for the CDR3: TGTGCCAGCAGCTTGGCCAGTCAGGTTCTTGGCTACACCTTC.

This sequence joins TRBV5-1 and TRBJ2-5; 10 nucleotides align to TRBD1. The CDR3 contains 14 residues. V shed 3 bases and J 4 bases; nucleotides not matched to a gene: 3. Germline V gives CDR1 SGHRS, CDR2 YFSETQ. CDR3 DNA: TGCGCCAGCAGCTCGGGACAGGGGCGAGAGACCCAGTACTTC. It translates to CASSSGQGRETQYF.

The chain links TRBV7-9 to TRBJ1-1, with a weak D call TRBD1 (6 bases). Germline CDR1 SEHNR, CDR2 FQNEAQ (reference sequence). The ends were cut back, 5 bases at V and 14 bases at J, with 21 bases in the middle. The CDR3 has 13 residues. CDR3 loop: CASSLNRVRGKFF. For the CDR3, the DNA is TGTGCCAGCAGCCTCAACAGGGTAAGGGGCAAATTCTTT.

This chain joins TRBV4-1 and TRBJ2-1, with 11 bases lining up with TRBD2. The germline CDR1 and CDR2 sequences are MGHRA and YSYEKL. The ends lost 3 bases at V and 8 bases at J; junction bases unmatched: 6. The CDR3 runs to 15 residues. The CDR3 DNA sequence: TGCGCCAGCAGCCACGTAGCGGGGGGGCGAGATGAGCAGTTCTTC. Protein product: CASSHVAGGRDEQFF.

This chain's CDR3 is CASSLSAVSEQYF. Written as DNA, the CDR3 is TGTGCCAGCAGCTTGTCGGCGGTTTCCGAGCAGTACTTC. This chain joins TRBV11-3 and TRBJ2-7; no clear D gene. The CDR3 loop spans 13 amino acids. The V gene's germline CDR1 is SGHNT and CDR2 YENEEA. Trimming took 3 bases from V and 6 from J, leaving 12 bases between them.

A few counts support this clone. This chain joins TRBV7-2 and TRBJ2-7; 8 bases line up with TRBD2. There are 17 residues in the CDR3. The V gene end was trimmed by 1 base and the J gene end by 2 bases; junction bases not matched to a gene: 10. In germline, CDR1 is SGHTA, CDR2 FQGNSA. The CDR3 coding sequence is TGTGCCAGCAGCTTAGGGATAGCGGGGACTCTCACCTACGAGCAGTACTTC. Amino acids: CASSLGIAGTLTYEQYF.

This clone has only one observation. This chain connects TRBV4-1 to TRBJ2-5; D perhaps matches TRBD1 (6 bases). V was clipped by 0 bases and J by 4 bases, with 9 bases between them. Per germline, CDR1 MGHRA and CDR2 YSYEKL. CDR3 size: 14 residues. The CDR3 DNA is TGCGCCAGCAGCCAAGATCCAGGGGTAGAGACCCAGTACTTC. Protein product: CASSQDPGVETQYF.

The rearrangement links TRBV7-9 to TRBJ1-2; D unclear. Germline loops: CDR1 SEHNR, CDR2 FQNEAQ (reference sequence). This CDR3 spans 14 amino acids. Trimming left V 7 bases short and J 2 bases short, with 14 bases between. The CDR3 region has the DNA TGTGCCAGCACCCCCGGAGCAGTGAACTATGGCTACACCTTC. Translated: CASTPGAVNYGYTF.

The chain has TRBV5-1 and TRBJ2-2, with a tentative D call TRBD1 (5 bases). This CDR3 spans 12 amino acids. V lost 0 bases and J 9 bases, leaving 6 bases between the germline ends. The germline V gene has CDR1 SGHRS and CDR2 YFSETQ. The CDR3 coding sequence is TGCGCCAGCAGCTTGGGGGGCCGGGAGCTGTTTTTT. Protein product: CASSLGGRELFF. The full variable domain, with the rest looked up from reference TRBV5-1 and TRBJ2-2, is KAGVTQTPRYLIKTRGQQVTLSCSPISGHRSVSWYQQTPGQGLQFLFEYFSETQRNKGNFPGRFSGRQFSNSRSEMNVSTLELGDSALYLCASSLGGRELFFGEGSRLTVL.

J is TRBJ2-7 and V is TRBV23-1; weak D call: TRBD1 (7 bases). TRBV23-1 is assigned to the ORF class and has an uncertain function. The CDR3 is 16 residues long. V lost 2 bases, J lost 4 bases, and 18 bases lay in between. The DNA for the CDR3 is TGCGCCAGCAGTCAACTTCCTGGAGGGGGCGGGTACGAGCAGTACTTC. Translated, it gives CASSQLPGGGGYEQYF.

This chain uses TRBV4-3 with TRBJ1-1; D uncertain. The ends were cut back, 5 bases at V and 8 bases at J, with 12 bases in the middle. Germline assignment: CDR1 LGHNA and CDR2 YSLEER. The CDR3 is made up of 12 amino acids. As DNA, the CDR3 is TGCGCCAGCAGCTCAGAGGGTGGGGAAGCTTTCTTT. Translating it yields CASSSEGGEAFF.

This clone was recorded a few times. The genes are TRBV27 and TRBJ1-2, with a tentative D call TRBD1 (6 bases). CDR3 length: 18 residues. The germline V gene has CDR1 MNHEY and CDR2 SMNVEV (reference sequence). Trimming pared 6 bases from V and 8 bases from J, leaving 31 bases between. The CDR3, as DNA: TGTGCCAGCAGCCCCGAGGGGGGGATCGGGGTGGTGCGATACGGCTACACCTTC. Protein: CASSPEGGIGVVRYGYTF.

The gene calls are TRBV6-5 and TRBJ1-2, with 8 bases identical to TRBD1. V was clipped by 6 bases and J by 8 bases; unmatched bases: 11. Germline V CDR1 and CDR2: MNHEY, SVGAGI. The CDR3 runs 14 residues. The CDR3 DNA follows: TGTGCCAGCAGGGTTGCAGGGGGCGCGAAGGGCTACACCTTC. The encoded protein is CASRVAGGAKGYTF.

This clone was seen a handful of times. V usage is TRBV4-3 and J usage is TRBJ1-6, with TRBD1 matching 11 bases. J lost 9 bases, V lost 3 bases, and 4 bases had no gene match. The CDR3 loop spans 15 amino acids. The V gene's germline CDR1 is LGHNA and CDR2 YSLEER. CDR3 in DNA: TGCGCCAGCAGCCAGACCGGGACAGGGGGTTCACCCCTCCACTTT. Encoded protein: CASSQTGTGGSPLHF.

This clone was recorded only once. V is TRBV6-4 and J is TRBJ1-1, with D possibly being TRBD1 (5 bases). The V end lost 7 bases, the J end lost 5 bases, and 14 bases lay between the germline ends. Looked up from germline, CDR1 is MRHNA and CDR2 is SNTAGT. The CDR3 is made up of 13 amino acids. The DNA of the CDR3 is TGTGCCAGCAAGGCGTCCGGGGGTACTGAAGCTTTCTTT. Translated: CASKASGGTEAFF.

Only a few counts were recorded for this clone. The J gene is TRBJ2-7, the V gene TRBV18, with a possible D match to TRBD2 (6 bases). Per germline, CDR1 KGHSH and CDR2 LQKENI. CDR3 length: 16 amino acids. Trimming removed 3 bases at V and 1 base at J, with 16 bases between. CDR3 in DNA: TGTGCCAGCTCACCCCAGGGCGGGGCGGGATCCTACGAGCAGTACTTC. Translated, it gives CASSPQGGAGSYEQYF.

V and J are TRBV6-6 and TRBJ2-7, with 14 positions matching TRBD2. The junction had 9 bases not matched to a gene; V was cut back by 10 bases and J by 4 bases. The CDR3 has 15 amino acids. From germline, CDR1 is MNHNY and CDR2 SVGAGI (reference sequence). The CDR3: CATIRTSGGQYEQYF. The CDR3 DNA follows: TGTGCCACCATCCGGACTAGCGGGGGGCAGTACGAGCAGTACTTC.